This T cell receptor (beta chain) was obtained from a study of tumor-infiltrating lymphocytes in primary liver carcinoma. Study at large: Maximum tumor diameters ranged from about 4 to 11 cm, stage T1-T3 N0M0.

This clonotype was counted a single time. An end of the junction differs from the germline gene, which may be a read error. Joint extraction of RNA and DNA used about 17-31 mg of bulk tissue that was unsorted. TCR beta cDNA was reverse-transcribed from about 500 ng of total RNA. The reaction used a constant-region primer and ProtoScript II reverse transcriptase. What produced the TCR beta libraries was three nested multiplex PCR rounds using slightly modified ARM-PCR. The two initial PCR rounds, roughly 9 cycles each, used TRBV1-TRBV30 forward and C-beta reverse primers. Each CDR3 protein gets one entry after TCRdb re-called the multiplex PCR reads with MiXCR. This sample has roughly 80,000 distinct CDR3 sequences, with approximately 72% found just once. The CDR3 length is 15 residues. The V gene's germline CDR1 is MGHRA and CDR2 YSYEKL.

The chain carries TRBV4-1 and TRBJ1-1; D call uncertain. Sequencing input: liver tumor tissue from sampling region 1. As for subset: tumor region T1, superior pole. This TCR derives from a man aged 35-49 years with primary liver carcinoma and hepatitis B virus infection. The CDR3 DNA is TGCGCTAGCAGCCAAGGCCTTAATATGAACACTGGAGCTTTCTTT. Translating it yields CASSQGLNMNTGAFF.